This TCR beta chain was retrieved from a study of T cells expressing NK-cell markers. Study-level information: Serological testing identified seven of the eight sequenced donors as HCMV-seropositive and one as seronegative. Whole-study findings and limits: These clonotypes, the leaders elsewhere, also led the CD3+CD56-NKG2C+ fraction in several donors.

TCRdb re-called the 5' RACE reads, yielding one record per CDR3 amino acid sequence without DNA. This repertoire includes approximately 550,000 distinct CDR3 sequences. Turning to this clonotype: The antigen is not known.

Per germline, CDR1 MNHEY and CDR2 SVGAGI. The CDR3 has 14 residues. This sequence joins TRBV6-5 and TRBJ2-1; TCRdb lists TRBD1, though no DNA is available to test this call. The TCR sequence derives from a man aged 18 to 29 in good health. The sequencing sample was made of blood T cells: a sorted CD56 or NKG2C T cell subset, CD4+ or CD8+ T cells, or bulk PBMC T cells (not recorded which). The CDR3 loop is CASSYRQGGNEQFF.